The following is a T cell receptor (beta chain) sequence with its context. This entry comes from a study of blood T cell repertoires in COVID-19. In the original workflow: Amplification of reference gene primers provided the estimated nucleated cell counts. Profiling relied on immunoSEQ multiplex PCR, and the TCRdb table lists in-frame clones only, not all of them. For V, J and clone size, that table is used; D and trimming come from the DNA. The sample includes approximately 81,000 clones, approximately 90% of them seen just once. This study enrolled people aged 18 to 89 from around 26 US geographic areas. Trimming cost V 3 bases and J 2 bases; bases outside gene matches: 4. The germline CDR1 and CDR2 sequences are KGHSH and LQKENI. The CDR3 length is 15 residues.

This TCR came from a woman aged 45 to 65 with acute COVID-19. The genes are TRBV18 and TRBJ2-3; 8 bases fit TRBD2. The sample comprised PBMCs or T cells enriched from blood (not recorded which). The CDR3 loop is CASSPIGGDTDTQYF. The CDR3 DNA is TGTGCCAGCTCACCGATCGGGGGGGACACAGATACGCAGTATTTT.